A single sample gave rise to the 23 T cell receptor beta chains below, sequenced in a study of blood T cell repertoires in COVID-19. The table came from immunoSEQ multiplex PCR; TCRdb's copy has only in-frame clones and leaves some out. This sample has approximately 290,000 clones, with approximately 83% found just once. Input material: PBMCs or T cells enriched from blood (not recorded which). The receptors were gathered from a woman aged 25 to 39 who had recovered from COVID-19.

This clone has more than one count but fewer than ten. The rearrangement links TRBV5-4 to TRBJ2-7; the D gene is possibly TRBD1 (6 bases). The germline V gene has CDR1 SGHNT and CDR2 YYREEE (reference sequence). The CDR3 consists of 12 residues. V was clipped by 5 bases and J by 3 bases, with 9 bases between them. CDR3 residues: CASSSQGYEQYF. The CDR3 region has the DNA TGTGCCAGCAGTTCACAGGGCTACGAGCAGTACTTC.

J is TRBJ2-1 and V is TRBV28; possible D gene TRBD1, 5 bases. Trimming took off 7 bases at V and 0 bases at J, with 10 bases between the two ends. The V gene's germline CDR1 is MDHEN and CDR2 SYDVKM. This CDR3 region has 14 residues. CDR3 region: CASMDTFSYNEQFF. The DNA for the CDR3 is TGTGCCAGCATGGACACCTTCTCCTACAATGAGCAGTTCTTC.

This clone was counted a single time. This chain joins TRBV12-3 or TRBV12-4 and TRBJ1-5; D call uncertain. The CDR3 extends over 13 amino acids. Between the trimmed V and J ends, which lost 5 bases and 9 bases, there was a span of 14 bases. CDR3 protein: CASSEDYLRPQHF. CDR3 DNA: TGTGCCAGCAGTGAGGACTACCTACGGCCCCAGCATTTT.

This clone was counted once. The J gene is TRBJ2-1, the V gene TRBV7-8, with a weak D call TRBD1 (5 bases). The germline gives CDR1 SGHVS, CDR2 FQNEAQ. This CDR3 spans 12 amino acids. The V end lost 5 bases, the J end lost 9 bases, and 11 bases lay between the germline ends. In nucleotides, the CDR3 is TGTGCCAGCAGCCCAAGGGGTATTGAGCAGTTCTTC. Amino acids: CASSPRGIEQFF.

The chain recombines TRBV30 with TRBJ2-7; 7 positions agree with TRBD2. With V trimmed by 2 bases and J by 6 bases, 7 bases remained unmatched. CDR3 length equals 13 residues. Germline assignment: CDR1 GTSNPN and CDR2 SVGIG (reference sequence). The chain's CDR3 is CAWSKRGDGEQYF. The CDR3, as DNA: TGTGCCTGGAGTAAACGGGGGGACGGCGAGCAGTACTTC.

This clone was seen just once. The rearrangement joins TRBV10-3 to TRBJ2-7; 10 bases line up with TRBD1. The V gene's germline CDR1 is ENHRY and CDR2 SYGVKD. The CDR3 runs to 14 residues. With 5 bases clipped from V and 2 bases from J, the junction kept 3 bases outside the gene matches. CDR3 sequence reads: CAISRDRGTYEQYF. The DNA for the CDR3 is TGTGCCATCAGTCGGGACAGGGGTACCTACGAGCAGTACTTC.

The chain carries TRBV7-9 and TRBJ2-3; D is undetermined. Germline V lookup: CDR1 SEHNR, CDR2 FQNEAQ (reference sequence). The V and J ends lost 5 bases and 0 bases respectively, with 15 bases between them. The CDR3 is 16 residues long. CDR3 DNA sequence: TGTGCCAGCAGCGCCTTGATGGCAGGAAGCACAGATACGCAGTATTTT. Its translation is CASSALMAGSTDTQYF. Supplemented by reference TRBV7-9 and TRBJ2-3, the full variable domain reads DTGVSQNPRHKITKRGQNVTFRCDPISEHNRLYWYRQTLGQGPEFLTYFQNEAQLEKSRLLSDRFSAERPKGSFSTLEIQRTEQGDSAMYLCASSALMAGSTDTQYFGPGTRLTVL.

The V call is TRBV3-1 (or the pseudogene TRBV3-2), the J call TRBJ1-6; tentatively, D is TRBD1 (6 bases). Germline V gives CDR1 LGHDT, CDR2 YNNKEL (reference sequence). The CDR3 contains 14 residues. Between the trimmed V and J ends, which lost 5 bases and 7 bases, there was a span of 12 bases. The CDR3 loop is CASSSDSQNSPLHF. The CDR3 DNA is TGTGCCAGCAGCTCGGACAGCCAAAATTCACCCCTCCACTTT.

The V gene is TRBV19, the J gene TRBJ2-1; 16 bases are a match to TRBD2. CDR1 and CDR2 (germline): LNHDA, SQIVND (reference sequence). The CDR3 is 16 residues long. The junction had 9 bases not matched to a gene; V was cut back by 5 bases and J by 11 bases. DNA for the CDR3: TGTGCCAGTAGTGCCCAAGGGACTAGCGGGAGGGCAAAGCAGTTCTTC. It encodes CASSAQGTSGRAKQFF.

This clone was counted only a few times. This chain links TRBV10-2 with TRBJ1-2; possible D gene TRBD1, 5 bases. V was cut by 2 bases and J by 5 bases, with 6 bases left in between. The CDR3 runs to 12 residues. Germline CDR1 reads WSHSY; CDR2 reads SAAADI. CDR3 nucleotide sequence: TGCGCCAGCAGTGAGAAGGGGTATGGCTACACCTTC. It encodes CASSEKGYGYTF.

In this sample, this clone turned up a few times. V gene TRBV3-1 (or the pseudogene TRBV3-2) combines with J gene TRBJ1-5; D gene uncertain. The germline gives CDR1 LGHDT, CDR2 YNNKEL (reference sequence). This CDR3 contains 16 residues. The germline V and J ends were trimmed by 0 bases and 0 bases, with 9 bases remaining between them. The CDR3 coding sequence is TGTGCCAGCAGCCAAGATATGGAGGGTAGCAATCAGCCCCAGCATTTT. It specifies CASSQDMEGSNQPQHF.

The V gene is TRBV5-6, the J gene TRBJ2-3, with 9 nucleotides matching TRBD1. The CDR3 is 16 amino acids. Germline CDR1 SGHDT, CDR2 YYEEEE. V dropped 5 bases and J dropped 2; count of bases not matched to a gene: 9. CDR3 residues: CASSIQGAHNTDTQYF. The CDR3 DNA is TGTGCCAGCAGTATACAGGGGGCTCATAACACAGATACGCAGTATTTT.

V is TRBV15 and J is TRBJ1-1, with a possible D match to TRBD1 (5 bases). Deletions cut 0 bases from V and 8 bases from J, with 10 bases between. This CDR3 is built from 13 residues. Germline V lookup: CDR1 LNHNV, CDR2 YYDKDF (reference sequence). The CDR3 DNA is TGTGCCACCAGCAGAGATAGGCGGGGGGAAGCTTTCTTT. This sequence encodes CATSRDRRGEAFF.

The chain employs TRBV28 and TRBJ2-1; D is unresolved. V lost 3 bases and J lost 0, with 6 bases in between. This CDR3 contains 14 residues. CDR1 MDHEN and CDR2 SYDVKM come from the germline V gene. CDR3 DNA: TGTGCCAGCAGTTTTAGCCTCTCCTACAATGAGCAGTTCTTC. Protein product: CASSFSLSYNEQFF. The full variable domain, rest sourced from reference TRBV28 and TRBJ2-1, is DVKVTQSSRYLVKRTGEKVFLECVQDMDHENMFWYRQDPGLGLRLIYFSYDVKMKEKGDIPEGYSVSREKKERFSLILESASTNQTSMYLCASSFSLSYNEQFFGPGTRLTVL.

The V call is TRBV11-3, the J call TRBJ2-3; 10 positions agree with TRBD1. The CDR3 totals 15 residues. The germline CDR1 and CDR2 sequences are SGHNT and YENEEA. V lost 5 bases, J lost 3 bases, and 5 bases stayed unmatched. The CDR3 spells CASSRQGAGTDTQYF. As DNA, the CDR3 is TGTGCCAGCAGCCGACAGGGGGCTGGGACAGATACGCAGTATTTT. Full variable domain (missing parts from reference TRBV11-3 and TRBJ2-3): EAGVVQSPRYKIIEKKQPVAFWCNPISGHNTLYWYLQNLGQGPELLIRYENEEAVDDSQLPKDRFSAERLKGVDSTLKIQPAELGDSAVYLCASSRQGAGTDTQYFGPGTRLTVL.

V and J are TRBV24-1 and TRBJ2-1, with 8 bases that match TRBD1. After removal of 7 bases from V and 6 bases from J, the junction contained 4 bases not matched to a gene. CDR1 and CDR2 from the germline V gene are KGHDR and SFDVKD. The CDR3 consists of 13 residues. The CDR3 region has the DNA TGTGCCACCAGGCGGACAGGGCCCAATGAGCAGTTCTTC. It codes for CATRRTGPNEQFF.

The chain joins TRBV18 to TRBJ1-2; D is undetermined. Germline V CDR1 and CDR2: KGHSH, LQKENI. The V and J ends lost 1 base and 6 bases respectively, with 6 bases between them. The CDR3 runs to 12 residues. CDR3 bases: TGTGCCAGCTCACCACGGGCTGATGGCTACACCTTC. Protein: CASSPRADGYTF.

The gene calls are TRBV28 and TRBJ2-7; D might be TRBD2 (7 bases). V lost 6 bases and J lost 5, with 23 bases in between. The CDR3 loop spans 16 amino acids. Germline CDR1 is MDHEN and CDR2 is SYDVKM. CDR3 loop: CASSKMNGGRAHEQYF. CDR3 coding DNA: TGTGCCAGCAGCAAGATGAACGGGGGGCGGGCCCACGAGCAGTACTTC.

This chain joins TRBV6-5 and TRBJ1-1; D remains ambiguous. V lost 2 bases to trimming and J lost 7 bases, with 11 bases between them. Germline CDR1 is MNHEY and CDR2 is SVGAGI. CDR3 length: 13 residues. The DNA for the CDR3 is TGTGCCAGCAGTTACGATTTCGTCAGTGAAGCTTTCTTT. Residues: CASSYDFVSEAFF.

The V call is TRBV25-1, the J call TRBJ1-1, with D maybe TRBD1 (6 bases). This CDR3 region has 15 residues. Germline CDR1 and CDR2: MGHDK and SYGVNS. Trimming cost V 1 base and J 1 base, with 10 bases left between them. CDR3 region: CASSELQGSNTEAFF. DNA of the CDR3: TGTGCCAGCAGTGAATTGCAGGGGTCGAACACTGAAGCTTTCTTT.

V is TRBV25-1 and J is TRBJ1-6, with D unclear. The CDR3 contains 12 residues. V dropped 1 base and J dropped 10 bases, with 5 bases sitting between them. Germline CDR1 is MGHDK and CDR2 is SYGVNS. The CDR3 DNA sequence: TGTGCCAGCAGTGAATCCCTCTCACCCCTCCACTTT. Translation gives CASSESLSPLHF.

This clone was seen once. CDR3 residues: CASSLVEGRGGYTF. Written as DNA, the CDR3 is TGTGCCAGCAGCTTAGTGGAGGGTAGGGGTGGCTACACCTTC. V usage is TRBV7-9 and J usage is TRBJ1-2, with D perhaps matching TRBD1 (5 bases). The V gene's germline CDR1 is SEHNR and CDR2 FQNEAQ (reference sequence). The V and J ends lost 1 base and 7 bases respectively, with 13 bases between them. CDR3 length: 14 residues.

The V call is TRBV6-5, the J call TRBJ1-2; 9 bases agree with TRBD1. Losses at the gene ends were 7 bases for V and 8 bases for J; bases not matched to a gene: 5. The CDR3 is 12 residues long. Per the germline V gene, CDR1 is MNHEY and CDR2 is SVGAGI. In nucleotides, the CDR3 is TGTGCCAGCACCAGGACAGGGGAAGGCTACACCTTC. Its translation: CASTRTGEGYTF.